This record covers a single T cell receptor beta chain. The data originate from a study of blood T cell repertoires in COVID-19. The data were produced by immunoSEQ multiplex PCR, yet TCRdb's version contains in-frame clones alone and is incomplete. The sample comprises just under 350,000 clones, about 90% of which are singletons, and about 7% rests with the top ten. Trimming removed 3 bases from V and 4 bases from J, with 6 bases in between. CDR3 length: 11 amino acids. Germline CDR1 DFQATT, CDR2 SNEGSKA (reference sequence). The rearrangement joins TRBV20-1 to TRBJ2-5; D not certain. What was sequenced was peripheral blood. The origin of this receptor is a woman in her seventies with COVID-19, enrolled during active disease. CDR3 region: CSASPLETQYF. The CDR3 region has the DNA TGCAGTGCTAGCCCGTTAGAGACCCAGTACTTC.